The 4 T cell receptor beta chains below all came from one sample that was sequenced in a study of T cell responses to AZD1222 COVID-19 vaccine. TCRdb's copy holds only in-frame clones and misses some; the assay was immunoSEQ multiplex PCR. The sample lists 90,000 to 150,000 clones; around nine tenths were seen once. Sample: peripheral blood, taken on day 0 of AZD1222 vaccination. The receptors were sampled from an adult in good health.

The chain couples TRBV7-3 to TRBJ2-1, with 8 bases aligning to TRBD2. The CDR3 contains 13 residues. V was pared by 5 bases and J by 7 bases, with 4 bases of the junction left unmatched. The germline V gene has CDR1 SGHTA and CDR2 FQGTGA. The CDR3 coding sequence is TGTGCCAGCAGCCCCGGGGGGGTGAATGAGCAGTTCTTC. Protein product: CASSPGGVNEQFF.

The rearrangement links TRBV2 to TRBJ1-2; D is ambiguous. V shed 3 bases and J shed 3 bases, with 8 bases lying between them. Germline V gene sequence: CDR1 SNHLY, CDR2 FYNNEI. The length of the CDR3 is 13 residues. This CDR3 is CASSDEADYGYTF. DNA of the CDR3: TGTGCCAGCAGTGATGAGGCAGACTATGGCTACACCTTC.

The chain links TRBV5-1 to TRBJ2-1; 10 bases match TRBD2. Germline-derived CDR1 and CDR2 are SGHRS and YFSETQ. This CDR3 spans 16 amino acids. After removal of 0 bases from V and 6 bases from J, the junction contained 6 bases not matched to a gene. The CDR3 protein is CASSLGSGGAFNEQFF. CDR3 sequence (DNA): TGCGCCAGCAGCTTGGGCAGCGGGGGGGCCTTCAATGAGCAGTTCTTC.

The rearrangement joins TRBV3-1 (or the pseudogene TRBV3-2) to TRBJ2-7; D possibly matches TRBD1 or TRBD2 (5 bases each). The CDR3 extends over 16 amino acids. Germline V lookup: CDR1 LGHDT, CDR2 YNNKEL (reference sequence). With 1 base removed from V and 2 bases from J, the gap between germline ends came to 15 bases. This chain's CDR3 is CASSQVGQGVPYEQYF. CDR3 bases: TGTGCCAGCAGCCAAGTGGGGCAGGGAGTCCCCTACGAGCAGTACTTC.